This entry describes one TCR beta chain. What it recognizes is unknown. This sample is part of a study of T-cell reconstitution after alpha-beta-depleted transplantation in children. General study findings and limits: At around two months after transplant, the alpha-beta T cells were reportedly derived from several hundred expanded clones that came from non-depleted graft cells. At day 60, the high TCRbeta diversity found in some patients originated from recipient T cells and thymic progenitors that had survived.

The CDR3 loop spans 17 amino acids. Germline V gene sequence: CDR1 MDHEN, CDR2 SYDVKM. Trimming at V came to 5 bases and at J to 3 bases, leaving 6 bases not matched to a gene. Unique molecular identifiers were incorporated during preparation of the TCRbeta library. TCRdb used MiXCR to reprocess the PCR reads, holding one entry per CDR3 protein. This table holds roughly 400,000 distinct CDR3 sequences, 43% found once. The source material was PBMCs, sampled before TCRalphabeta/CD19-depleted stem cell transplant. The rearrangement joins TRBV28 to TRBJ2-3; 15 nucleotides align to TRBD2. This TCR was recovered from a girl aged 2 to 10 with aplastic anemia, due to receive a stem cell transplant. CDR3 DNA sequence: TGTGCCAGCAGTCGCCGGACTAGCGGGGGGGCTACAGATACGCAGTATTTT. Amino acids: CASSRRTSGGATDTQYF.